This TCR beta chain is from a study of cytomegalovirus exposure and HLA in healthy donors. Overall study findings and caveats: Productive status was seen about 90% or about 30% of the time for most TCR beta V segments in an earlier analysis. With DRB1 most and HLA-C fewest, TCR association rates differed between HLA loci in a later analysis. Many donors carried some public TCRs, although rarity characterized most TCR sequences. Later on, analysis showed that most CMV-associated TCR beta chains appeared to be HLA-restricted.

The CDR3 totals 14 residues. V was pared by 2 bases and J by 5 bases, with 5 bases of the junction left unmatched. The germline gives CDR1 SGHTA, CDR2 FQGNSA. A word on this clone: Its antigen is currently unknown.

Primers for the PCR totalled 60 Vbeta and 13 Jbeta. The data were produced by immunoSEQ multiplex PCR, yet TCRdb's version contains in-frame clones alone and is incomplete. The sample has 150,000 to 200,000 clones, almost 85% seen once. This chain connects TRBV7-2 to TRBJ2-5, with 7 bases identical to TRBD2. This TCR came from a man aged 25-40 years in good health and CMV-seronegative. Sequenced: PBMCs. CDR3 in amino acids: CASSLKLGGETQYF. For the CDR3, the DNA is TGTGCCAGCAGCTTAAAGCTGGGGGGGGAGACCCAGTACTTC.